The 2 T cell receptor beta chains presented below share a single source sample, sequenced in a study of technical replicates of blood from a few donors. Using immunoSEQ multiplex PCR, the repertoire was profiled, and TCRdb retains in-frame clones only, with some absent. The table has some 70,000 clones, over 95% seen once; the top ten hold around 0.24%. Sequencing was carried out using T cells isolated from PBMCs. These receptors were taken from a human donor in good health.

The chain joins TRBV13 to TRBJ2-1; 7 positions agree with TRBD2. In germline, CDR1 is PRHDT, CDR2 FYEKMQ (reference sequence). Trimming removed 6 bases from V and 0 bases from J; junction bases left unmatched: 11. The CDR3 sequence is 17 residues long. CDR3 sequence: CASSCNRGGCSYNEQFF. CDR3 nucleotide sequence: TGTGCCAGCAGTTGTAATCGGGGAGGGTGCTCCTACAATGAGCAGTTCTTC.

The V gene is TRBV6-5, the J gene TRBJ2-1; 7 positions match TRBD2. J was trimmed by 2 bases and V by 4 bases; bases with no gene match: 2. The CDR3 has 14 amino acids. CDR1 and CDR2 (germline): MNHEY, SVGAGI. The CDR3 DNA reads TGTGCCAGCAGTTTAGCGGGCCCCTACAATGAGCAGTTCTTC. This sequence encodes CASSLAGPYNEQFF.